This TCR beta chain was sequenced during a study of shared clonotypes between healthy human individuals (dated by TCRdb to the early 2020s). Turning to the overall study: Three men and a couple of women, aged 18 to 49 years, made up the cohort. Between about 0.85 and 9.5 billion PBMCs per donor were obtained by leukapheresis. To increase sequencing depth and limit assay-specific biases, different laboratories used diverse techniques to prepare libraries and sequence TCR repertoires. Blood TCR repertoires of a handful of healthy adults were deeply sequenced to estimate repertoire size and the extent of clonotype sharing between individuals. For each donor, three plates each were used for CD4 naive and CD4 memory, two plates were used for CD8 naive, and one plate was used for CD8 memory. What the study reported, not specific to this receptor: Estimated clonotype richness was generally larger for naive than for memory subsets. Across four donors, around 5% of naive CD4, around 3.3% of naive CD8, under 2.5% of memory CD4, and approximately 0.42% of memory CD8 clonotypes were shared. Sampling was restricted to blood, and TCR repertoires in tissue are likely to differ from TCR repertoires in blood. Pairwise subsampling indicated that sequencing depth was expected to affect the degree of clonotype sharing among donors. Higher generation probabilities were observed for clonotypes shared by all four sorted-subset donors than for non-shared clonotypes. Rarefaction of sorted-subset datasets indicated incomplete sequencing despite the large sequencing depth. Because the study included a small number of donors, the genetic and exposure-history diversity represented was limited.

Using the deep immunoSEQ assay, TCR CDR3 regions were amplified from genomic DNA by multiplex PCR. Extracted genomic DNA from each cell subset was spread evenly across all wells of several immunoSEQ 96-well plates, with each plate serving as a replicate. For sorted subsets, approximately 210 ng genomic DNA, equal to approximately 30,000 T cell genomes, was loaded into each replicate PCR. Purified libraries were quantified with a Qubit 3.0 fluorometer, sized on a Bioanalyzer 2100, and re-quantified with the KAPA Library Quantification kit. A separate single-read 150-cycle Illumina NextSeq 550 flow cell was used to sequence each immunoSEQ 96-well plate. Concerning the study's data processing: Because only junctional sequences without quality scores were contained in the immunoSEQ output, filtering matching that applied to full-length reads could not be performed. To assign V/J genes and CDR3, sequences were annotated against IMGT germline references using PyIR, a Python wrapper for IgBLAST v1.9. Reads were filtered out if the reads had weak V/J assignments (E-value above 1e-6), no CDR3, stop codons, out-of-frame junctions, or ambiguous translated residues. V3J clonotypes were defined as sequences sharing an identical inferred V gene, J gene, and CDR3 amino acid sequence. The percentage overlap between two repertoires was calculated by dividing the number of shared unique clonotypes by the size of the smaller repertoire. Repertoire richness was assessed with RTK rarefaction, the Chao1 estimator, and Recon v2.1 estimates of unobserved clonotypes. OLGA was used to compute generation probabilities for all TCRbeta clonotypes that the gDNA method yielded from several donors. TCRdb took over this immuneACCESS table, retaining in-frame rearrangements with V and J assigned. Such tables are incomplete; in checked studies, under half of the missing clones stem from an unresolved V gene, and the remainder is unexplained. V and J calls plus clone size are reproduced from that table; the DNA served to infer D and trimming. The sample table records around 2.1 million clones; approximately 94% of these occur just once. The ten top clones hold under 2% of the sample.

CDR1 LNHDA and CDR2 SQIVND were looked up in the germline V gene (reference sequence). Trimming takes 8 bases off V and 3 bases off J; junction bases not matched to a gene: 3. The CDR3 starts with the cysteine, ends with the phenylalanine, and has 12 residues. The DNA shown is the 36-base CDR3, in frame from base 1. Points on this clone: The specificity of this receptor is unknown. The sample holds no much larger clone one base away, and base qualities are not on file.

CD8 naive samples consisted of CD45RO-negative cells that were positively selected for CCR7, yielding a CD45RA+CCR7+ population without TemRA cells. Healthy HIV-negative adults with no recently reported acute infections or vaccinations were included as donors. Every donor was a Caucasian adult residing in Nashville, Tennessee, USA. Blood was obtained by leukapheresis, after which PBMCs were separated by Ficoll-Histopaque density gradient centrifugation and cryopreserved in liquid nitrogen vapor phase. Analytical flow cytometry was used to check the purity and quantity of each magnetically sorted T cell population. Genomic DNA was isolated from every sorted fraction and measured by UV absorbance on a Nanodrop 2000c.

The receptor was derived from a man aged 18 to 35 in good health. Some clones in this sample may be carry-over from other donors' samples. Sequenced sample: naive CD8+ T cells from PBMCs. This specimen's cell subset or site label, interpreted: CD45RA+CCR7+. The sequence links TRBV19 to TRBJ2-7, with 8 bases in between that match TRBD1. The encoded CDR3 is CASGTGNYEQYF. The DNA sequence reads TGTGCCAGTGGGACAGGAAACTACGAGCAGTACTTC.